This paragraph covers one T cell receptor (beta chain) sequence. Assay used: immunoSEQ multiplex PCR; TCRdb lists only in-frame clones, some missing. This sample yields about 200,000 clones, of which 86% are seen a single time; 4.4% belongs to the top ten. These data are taken from a study of blood T cell repertoires in COVID-19. About the research overall: Sites in the United States, Italy and Spain provided acute and convalescent COVID-19 samples. PBMCs, B-cell-depleted T cells, or T cells were the source of the cDNA or gDNA that made up the material.

The V and J ends lost 3 bases and 4 bases, in that order; junction bases with no gene match: 7. This CDR3 has 15 residues. The germline V gene has CDR1 LNHDA and CDR2 SQIVND (reference sequence). This TCR derives from a man aged 50-60 years with acute or convalescent COVID-19. The chain links TRBV19 to TRBJ2-5; 8 nucleotides line up with TRBD1. Sample: peripheral blood. The CDR3 sequence: CASSIRGLGRETQYF. The CDR3 nucleotides are TGTGCCAGTAGTATCAGGGGGCTAGGACGAGAGACCCAGTACTTC.